This TCR beta chain was sequenced in a study of T-cell memory formation after mild COVID-19. Study-wide background: Largely donor-specific sequence clusters came from a couple of donors. Findings of the study overall: Cross-reactive memory apparently joined, as some responding clones appeared in pre-infection memory. While clones contracting from day 15 to 85 were balanced between CD4 and CD8, later expanders leaned CD4+.

TCRdb processed the 5' RACE reads anew with MiXCR; each CDR3 protein has one entry. The profile covers tens of thousands of distinct CDR3 sequences, with roughly 7% appearing a single time and roughly 0.76% taken by the ten largest. Many counts were recorded for this clonotype. Its antigen is currently unknown. Germline V lookup: CDR1 SQVTM, CDR2 ANQGSEA. The CDR3 runs 13 residues. Trimming removed 6 bases at V and 1 base at J, with 10 bases between. The J gene is TRBJ2-1, the V gene TRBV29-1; D is undetermined. The clonotype comes from an adult who had mild COVID-19 (a few samples of this study predate the infection). Cell type and time point are not known. Sequencing used PBMCs or a T cell subset sorted from them (not recorded which). The CDR3 sequence is CSVAIGSYNEQFF. CDR3 in DNA: TGCAGCGTGGCCATCGGGTCCTACAATGAGCAGTTCTTC.